This entry concerns a single T cell receptor beta chain. Its antigen is not known. This sample is part of a study of blood T cells in healthy people across ages. Study context: There was about one barcoded beta molecule captured by template switching per two T cells. Study outcomes and limitations: The recorded TCR beta diversity per million T cells decreased in a roughly linear manner with age.

Primers used in a second PCR of roughly 6 to 12 cycles were a sample-barcoded 5' primer and a J-beta primer mix. TCRdb passed the 5' RACE reads through MiXCR, listing each CDR3 protein once. The sample yields about 1.8 million distinct CDR3 sequences, 49% seen once. All donors came from Russia, were Caucasian and healthy, and spanned ages roughly 6 to 100. Sequenced: blood. The clonotype originates from a woman aged 40 to 49 in good health.

CDR3 in DNA: TGTGCCAGCAGCCGCGCACAACCGGACAGGAACAGAGAGACGCAGTATTTT. As protein: CASSRAQPDRNRETQYF. This chain joins TRBV7-9 and TRBJ2-3; the match to TRBD1 covers 7 bases. In germline, CDR1 is SEHNR, CDR2 FQNEAQ (reference sequence). CDR3 length equals 17 residues. Trimming cost V 5 bases and J 9 bases; bases outside gene matches: 20.